This TCR beta chain comes out of a study of OX40 agonist ivuxolimab in advanced cancers. The length of the CDR3 is 15 residues. Deletions cut 7 bases from V and 5 bases from J, with 18 bases between. Per the germline V gene, CDR1 is LNHDA and CDR2 is SQIVND (reference sequence). This clone was picked up one time. Data came from immunoSEQ multiplex PCR; TCRdb stores just in-frame clones and leaves some out. The sample holds tens of thousands of clones, approximately 92% seen once. This rearrangement joins TRBV19 to TRBJ1-5; D gene uncertain. The sequencing used CD4+ or CD8+ T cells sorted from blood, collected in a trial of the OX40 agonist ivuxolimab. This clonotype was sampled from an adult with an advanced solid tumor such as melanoma, head and neck, liver or kidney cancer. This CDR3 reads CASNWRLPTYQPQHF. CDR3 nucleotides: TGTGCCAGTAACTGGCGGCTTCCAACCTATCAGCCCCAGCATTTT. Supplemented by reference TRBV19 and TRBJ1-5, the full variable domain reads DGGITQSPKYLFRKEGQNVTLSCEQNLNHDAMYWYRQDPGQGLRLIYYSQIVNDFQKGDIAEGYSVSREKKESFPLTVTSAQKNPTAFYLCASNWRLPTYQPQHFGDGTRLSIL.